The source of this TCR beta chain is a study of metastatic and nonmetastatic thyroid tumors (TCRdb year 2020). About the full investigation: Repertoires were compared across peripheral blood and tumor or nodule tissue samples from malignant and benign thyroid patients.

Broad study findings and their caveats: In both blood and tumor samples, TCR beta diversity was reported to be significantly higher in malignant tumors than in benign nodules.

V was cut back by 6 bases and J by 9 bases, leaving a gap of 12 bases between them. Based on the germline V gene (reference sequence), the CDR1 and CDR2 sequences are SEHNR and FQNEAQ. The CDR3 contains 12 residues, cysteine and phenylalanine counted. The retained sequence is limited to the CDR3, 36 bases, with the frame set at the first base. On this clone: Its antigen is not yet known. No much larger clone is present one base from it, and per-base qualities are unavailable.

Library prep was done by PCR. Data came from an Illumina HiSeq 4000. High-throughput sequencing was used to profile the TCR beta-chain CDR3 region of each patient. For the original study's pipeline: A classifier to discriminate distant-metastatic papillary thyroid cancer patients was built from CDR3 differences across clinicopathological groups. To measure repertoire diversity the researchers used the Shannon index, while the Morisita-Horn index served to gauge how similar the tumor and blood repertoires were. In TCRdb, the public reads were trimmed at Q25 with fastp and aligned with MiXCR, with productive beta chains retained. TCRdb, not the authors, supplied the V and J calls. The sample data list some 20,000 clones, and around a fifth of these were observed just once. 10% to 15% of the sample goes to the ten largest clones. No treatment had been received by any patient before thyroid surgery. The study retrospectively analysed patient clinical samples collected from about 2012 to 2018 using T-cell receptor beta sequencing.

This clonotype was obtained from a female donor with papillary thyroid cancer or a benign thyroid nodule (not recorded which). Some clones in this sample may be carry-over from other donors' samples. The V and J genes are TRBV7-9 and TRBJ2-1; D gene: possibly TRBD1, on 6 matching bases. Sample: tumor tissue. At the DNA level, the sequence is TGTGCCAGCAGGTTACAGGGAAGTGAGCAGTTCTTC. It is translated as CASRLQGSEQFF.